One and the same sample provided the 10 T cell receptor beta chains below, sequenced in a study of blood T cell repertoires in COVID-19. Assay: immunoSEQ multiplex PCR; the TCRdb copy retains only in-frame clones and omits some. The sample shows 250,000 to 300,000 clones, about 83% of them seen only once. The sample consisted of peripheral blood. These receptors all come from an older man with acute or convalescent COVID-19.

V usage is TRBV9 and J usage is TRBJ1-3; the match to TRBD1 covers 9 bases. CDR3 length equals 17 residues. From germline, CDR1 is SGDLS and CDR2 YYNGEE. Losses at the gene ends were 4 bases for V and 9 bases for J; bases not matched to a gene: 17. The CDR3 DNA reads TGTGCCAGCAGCACAGGCGCTGGGGGACAGGGCGATGCCACCATATATTTT. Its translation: CASSTGAGGQGDATIYF.

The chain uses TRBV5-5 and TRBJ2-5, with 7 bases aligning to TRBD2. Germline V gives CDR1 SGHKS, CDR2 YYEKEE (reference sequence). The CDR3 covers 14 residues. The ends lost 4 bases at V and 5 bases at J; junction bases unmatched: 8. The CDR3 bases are TGTGCCAGCAGCCATGAGGCCGGGGGGGAGACCCAGTACTTC. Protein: CASSHEAGGETQYF.

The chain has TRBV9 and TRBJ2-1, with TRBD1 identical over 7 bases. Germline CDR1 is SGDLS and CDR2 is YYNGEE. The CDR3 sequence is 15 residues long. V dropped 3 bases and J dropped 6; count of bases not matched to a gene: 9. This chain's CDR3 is CASSEDDRAGNEQFF. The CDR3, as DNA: TGTGCCAGCAGCGAGGACGACAGGGCCGGCAATGAGCAGTTCTTC.

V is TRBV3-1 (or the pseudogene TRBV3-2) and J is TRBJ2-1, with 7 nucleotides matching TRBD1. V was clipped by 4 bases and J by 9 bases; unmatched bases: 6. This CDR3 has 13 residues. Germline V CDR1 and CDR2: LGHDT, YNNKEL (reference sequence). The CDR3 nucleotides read TGTGCCAGCAGCCTCAAGGGGGCAGGTGAGCAGTTCTTC. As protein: CASSLKGAGEQFF.

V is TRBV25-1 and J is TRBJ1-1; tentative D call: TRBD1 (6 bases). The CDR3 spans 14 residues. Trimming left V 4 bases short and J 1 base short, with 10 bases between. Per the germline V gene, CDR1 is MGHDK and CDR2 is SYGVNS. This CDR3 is CASSGGQSNTEAFF. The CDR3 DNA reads TGTGCCAGCAGTGGCGGACAGTCGAACACTGAAGCTTTCTTT.

The CDR3 sequence: CASSYGHALVEQYF. The CDR3 coding sequence is TGTGCCAGCAGCTACGGACACGCACTGGTCGAGCAGTACTTC. The gene calls are TRBV11-2 and TRBJ2-7; weak D call: TRBD1 (5 bases). The CDR3 is 14 residues long. From germline, CDR1 is SGHAT and CDR2 FQNNGV. Trimming removed 4 bases at V and 6 bases at J, with 16 bases between.

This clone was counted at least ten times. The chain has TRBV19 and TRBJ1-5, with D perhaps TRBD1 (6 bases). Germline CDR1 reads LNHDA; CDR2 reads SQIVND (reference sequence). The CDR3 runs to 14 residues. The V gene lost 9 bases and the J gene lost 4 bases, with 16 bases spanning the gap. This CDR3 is CASNPQQGNQPQHF. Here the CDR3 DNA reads TGTGCCAGCAATCCCCAGCAGGGGAATCAGCCCCAGCATTTT.

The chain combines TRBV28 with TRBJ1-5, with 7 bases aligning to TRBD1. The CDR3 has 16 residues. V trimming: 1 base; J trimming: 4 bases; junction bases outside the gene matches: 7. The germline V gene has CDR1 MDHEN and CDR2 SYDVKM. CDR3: CASSLLQGQENQPQHF. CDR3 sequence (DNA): TGTGCCAGCAGTTTATTACAGGGGCAGGAGAATCAGCCCCAGCATTTT.

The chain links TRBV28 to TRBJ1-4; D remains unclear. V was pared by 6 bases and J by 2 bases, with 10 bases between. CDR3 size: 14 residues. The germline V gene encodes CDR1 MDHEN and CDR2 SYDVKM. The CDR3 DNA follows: TGTGCCAGCAGATCGGGATTTACTAATGAAAAACTGTTTTTT. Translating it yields CASRSGFTNEKLFF.

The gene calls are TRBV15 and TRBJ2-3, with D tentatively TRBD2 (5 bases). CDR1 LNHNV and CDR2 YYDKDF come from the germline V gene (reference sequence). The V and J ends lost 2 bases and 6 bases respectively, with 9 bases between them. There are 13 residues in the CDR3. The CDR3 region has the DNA TGTGCCACCAGCAGAACAAAGCGGGATACGCAGTATTTT. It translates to CATSRTKRDTQYF.